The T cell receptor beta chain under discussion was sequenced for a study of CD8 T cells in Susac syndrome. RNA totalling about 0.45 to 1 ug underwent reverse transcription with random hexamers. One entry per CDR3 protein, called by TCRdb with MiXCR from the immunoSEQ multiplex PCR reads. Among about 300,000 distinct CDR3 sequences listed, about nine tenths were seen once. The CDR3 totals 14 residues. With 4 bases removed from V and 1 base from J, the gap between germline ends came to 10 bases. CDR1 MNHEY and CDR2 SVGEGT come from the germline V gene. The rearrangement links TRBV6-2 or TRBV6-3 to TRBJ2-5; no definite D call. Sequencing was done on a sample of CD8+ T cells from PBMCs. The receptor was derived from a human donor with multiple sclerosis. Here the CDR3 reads CASSSRRFQETQYF. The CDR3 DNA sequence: TGTGCCAGCAGTTCCCGACGGTTCCAAGAGACCCAGTACTTC.